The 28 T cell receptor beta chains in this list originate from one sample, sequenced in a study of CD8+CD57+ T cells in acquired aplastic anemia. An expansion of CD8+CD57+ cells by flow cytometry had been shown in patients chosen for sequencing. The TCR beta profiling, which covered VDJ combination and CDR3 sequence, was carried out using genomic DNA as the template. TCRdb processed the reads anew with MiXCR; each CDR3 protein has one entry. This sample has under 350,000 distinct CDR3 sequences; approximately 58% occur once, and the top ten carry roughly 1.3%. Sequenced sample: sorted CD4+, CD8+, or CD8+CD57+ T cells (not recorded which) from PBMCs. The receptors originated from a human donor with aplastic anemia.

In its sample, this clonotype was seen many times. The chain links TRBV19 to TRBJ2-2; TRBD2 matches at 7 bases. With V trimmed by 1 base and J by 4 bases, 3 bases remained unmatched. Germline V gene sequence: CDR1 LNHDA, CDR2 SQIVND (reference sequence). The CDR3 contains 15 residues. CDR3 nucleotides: TGTGCCAGTAGTATAGGGGGGGGGGGCACCGGGGAGCTGTTTTTT. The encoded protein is CASSIGGGGTGELFF.

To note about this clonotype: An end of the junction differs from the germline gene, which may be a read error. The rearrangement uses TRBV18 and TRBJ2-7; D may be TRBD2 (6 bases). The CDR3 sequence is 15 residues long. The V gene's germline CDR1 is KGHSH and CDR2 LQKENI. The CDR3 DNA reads TGTGCCAGCTCACTGGTGGGCGGGGAGGCCTACGAACAGTACTTC. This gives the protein CASSLVGGEAYEQYF.

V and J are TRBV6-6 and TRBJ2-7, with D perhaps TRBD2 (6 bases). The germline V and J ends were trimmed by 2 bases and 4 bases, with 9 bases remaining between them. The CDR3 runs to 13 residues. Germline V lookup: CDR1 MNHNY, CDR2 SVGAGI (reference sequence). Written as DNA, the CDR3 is TGTGCCAGCAGTTACGACGGGGGTTACGAGCAGTACTTC. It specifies CASSYDGGYEQYF.

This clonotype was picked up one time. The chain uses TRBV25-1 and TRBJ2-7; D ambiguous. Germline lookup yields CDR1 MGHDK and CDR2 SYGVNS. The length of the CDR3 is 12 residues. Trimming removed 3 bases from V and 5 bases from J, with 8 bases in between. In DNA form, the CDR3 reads TGTGCCAGCAGTGACCCGCCTGACGAGCAGTACTTC. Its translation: CASSDPPDEQYF.

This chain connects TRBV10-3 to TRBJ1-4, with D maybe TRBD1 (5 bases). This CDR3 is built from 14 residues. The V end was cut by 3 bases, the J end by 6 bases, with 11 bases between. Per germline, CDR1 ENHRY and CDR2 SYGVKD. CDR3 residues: CAISEEGRYEKLFF. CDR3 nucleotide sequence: TGTGCCATCAGTGAAGAGGGACGCTATGAAAAACTGTTTTTT.

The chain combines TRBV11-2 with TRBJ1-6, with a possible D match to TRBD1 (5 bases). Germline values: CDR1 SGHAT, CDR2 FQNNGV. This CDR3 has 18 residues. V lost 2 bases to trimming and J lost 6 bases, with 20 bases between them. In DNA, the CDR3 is TGTGCCAGCAGCTTAAGTTTGGGGCAGGGACGGACTAATTCACCCCTCCACTTT. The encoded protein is CASSLSLGQGRTNSPLHF. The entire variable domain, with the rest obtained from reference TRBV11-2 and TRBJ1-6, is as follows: EAGVAQSPRYKIIEKRQSVAFWCNPISGHATLYWYQQILGQGPKLLIQFQNNGVVDDSQLPKDRFSAERLKGVDSTLKIQPAKLEDSAVYLCASSLSLGQGRTNSPLHFGNGTRLTVT.

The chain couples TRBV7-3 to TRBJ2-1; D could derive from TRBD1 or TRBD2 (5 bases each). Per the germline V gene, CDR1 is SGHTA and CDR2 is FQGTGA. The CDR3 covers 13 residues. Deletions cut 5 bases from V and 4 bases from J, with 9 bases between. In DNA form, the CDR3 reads TGTGCCAGCAGCATGGGACCTTACAATGAGCAGTTCTTC. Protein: CASSMGPYNEQFF.

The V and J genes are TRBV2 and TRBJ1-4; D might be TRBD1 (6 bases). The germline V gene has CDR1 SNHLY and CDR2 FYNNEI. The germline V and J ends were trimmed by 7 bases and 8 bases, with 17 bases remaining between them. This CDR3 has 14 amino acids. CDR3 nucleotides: TGTGCCAGCATCGGGGGCTTACGAAGGGAAAAACTGTTTTTT. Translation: CASIGGLRREKLFF.

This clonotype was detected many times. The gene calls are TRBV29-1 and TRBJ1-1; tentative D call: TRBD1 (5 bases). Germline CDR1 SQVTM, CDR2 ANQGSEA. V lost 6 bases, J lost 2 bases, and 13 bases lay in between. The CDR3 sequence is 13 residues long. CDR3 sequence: CSVVRVVNTEAFF. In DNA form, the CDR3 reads TGCAGCGTCGTCAGGGTGGTTAACACTGAAGCTTTCTTT.

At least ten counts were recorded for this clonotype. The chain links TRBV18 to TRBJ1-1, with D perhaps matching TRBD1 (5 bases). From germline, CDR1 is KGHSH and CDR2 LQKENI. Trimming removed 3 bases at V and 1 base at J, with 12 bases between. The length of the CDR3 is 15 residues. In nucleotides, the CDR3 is TGTGCCAGCTCACCCCGGCAGGGAGAGAACACTGAAGCTTTCTTT. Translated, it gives CASSPRQGENTEAFF.

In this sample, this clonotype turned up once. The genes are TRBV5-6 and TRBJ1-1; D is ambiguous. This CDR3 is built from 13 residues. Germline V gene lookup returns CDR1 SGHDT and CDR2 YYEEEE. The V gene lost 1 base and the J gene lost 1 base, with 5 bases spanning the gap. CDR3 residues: CASSLLANTEAFF. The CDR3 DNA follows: TGTGCCAGCAGCTTGCTGGCGAACACTGAAGCTTTCTTT.

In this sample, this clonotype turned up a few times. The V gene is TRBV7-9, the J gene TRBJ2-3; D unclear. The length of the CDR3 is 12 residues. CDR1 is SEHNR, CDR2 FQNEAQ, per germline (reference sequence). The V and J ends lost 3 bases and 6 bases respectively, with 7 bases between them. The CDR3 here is CASSFHGDTQYF. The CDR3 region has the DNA TGTGCCAGCAGCTTTCACGGGGATACGCAGTATTTT. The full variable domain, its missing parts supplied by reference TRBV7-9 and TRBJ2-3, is DTGVSQNPRHKITKRGQNVTFRCDPISEHNRLYWYRQTLGQGPEFLTYFQNEAQLEKSRLLSDRFSAERPKGSFSTLEIQRTEQGDSAMYLCASSFHGDTQYFGPGTRLTVL.

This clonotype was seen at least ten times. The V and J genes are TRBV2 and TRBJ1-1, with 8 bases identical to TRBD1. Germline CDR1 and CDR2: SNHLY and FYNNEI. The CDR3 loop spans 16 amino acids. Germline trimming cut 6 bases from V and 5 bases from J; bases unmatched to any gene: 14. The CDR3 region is CASRHTPTGVRTEAFF. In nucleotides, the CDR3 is TGTGCCAGCAGGCACACTCCGACAGGGGTGAGAACTGAAGCTTTCTTT.

The CDR3: CSARDQGRVDSPLHF. DNA for the CDR3: TGCAGTGCTAGAGATCAAGGCAGGGTGGATTCACCCCTCCACTTT. The chain employs TRBV20-1 and TRBJ1-6; possible D gene TRBD1, 5 bases. Trimming cost V 0 bases and J 8 bases, with 14 bases left between them. This CDR3 contains 15 residues. Germline V gene lookup returns CDR1 DFQATT and CDR2 SNEGSKA (reference sequence).

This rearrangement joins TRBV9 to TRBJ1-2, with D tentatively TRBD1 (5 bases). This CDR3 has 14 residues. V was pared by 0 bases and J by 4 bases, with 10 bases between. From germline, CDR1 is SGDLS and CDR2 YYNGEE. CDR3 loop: CASSVELGTYGYTF. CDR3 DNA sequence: TGTGCCAGCAGCGTAGAACTAGGGACCTATGGCTACACCTTC.

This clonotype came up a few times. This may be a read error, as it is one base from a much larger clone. Written as DNA, the CDR3 is TGCGCCAGCAGCCAAATGGGGGTGAATGAGCAGTACTTC. Translating it yields CASSQMGVNEQYF. The chain employs TRBV7-2 and TRBJ2-7; either TRBD1 or TRBD2 may fit D (5 bases each). Germline CDR1 is SGHTA and CDR2 is FQGNSA. The CDR3 consists of 13 residues.

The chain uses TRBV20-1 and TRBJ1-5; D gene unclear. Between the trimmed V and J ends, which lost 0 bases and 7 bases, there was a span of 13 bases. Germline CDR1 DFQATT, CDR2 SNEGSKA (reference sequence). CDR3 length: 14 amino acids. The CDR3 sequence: CSARDHAGDQPQHF. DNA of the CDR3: TGCAGTGCTAGAGATCACGCGGGAGACCAGCCCCAGCATTTT.

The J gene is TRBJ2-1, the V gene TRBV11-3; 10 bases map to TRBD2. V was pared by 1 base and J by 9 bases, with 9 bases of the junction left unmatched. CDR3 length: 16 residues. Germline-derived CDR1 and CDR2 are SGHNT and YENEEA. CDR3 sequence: CASSLAGLAGASEQFF. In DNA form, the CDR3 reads TGTGCCAGCAGCTTAGCGGGGCTAGCGGGAGCAAGTGAGCAGTTCTTC.

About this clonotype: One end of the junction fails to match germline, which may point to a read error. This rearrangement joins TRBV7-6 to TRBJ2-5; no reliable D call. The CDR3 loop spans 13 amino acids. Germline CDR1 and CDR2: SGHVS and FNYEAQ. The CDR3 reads CASSLRVLETQYF. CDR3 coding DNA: TGTGCTAGCAGCTTGCGCGTATTGGAGACCCAGTACTTC.

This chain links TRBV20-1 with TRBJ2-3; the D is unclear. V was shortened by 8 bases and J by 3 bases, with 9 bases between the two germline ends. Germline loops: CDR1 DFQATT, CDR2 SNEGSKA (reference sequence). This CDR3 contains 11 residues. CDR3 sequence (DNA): TGCAGTATGGATGGTACAGATACGCAGTATTTT. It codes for CSMDGTDTQYF.

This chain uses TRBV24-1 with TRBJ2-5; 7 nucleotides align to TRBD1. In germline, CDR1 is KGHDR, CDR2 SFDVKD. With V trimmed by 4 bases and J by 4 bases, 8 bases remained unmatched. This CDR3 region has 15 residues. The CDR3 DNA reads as TGTGCCACCAGTGAACCGACAGGGTTGGGAGAGACCCAGTACTTC. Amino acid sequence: CATSEPTGLGETQYF.

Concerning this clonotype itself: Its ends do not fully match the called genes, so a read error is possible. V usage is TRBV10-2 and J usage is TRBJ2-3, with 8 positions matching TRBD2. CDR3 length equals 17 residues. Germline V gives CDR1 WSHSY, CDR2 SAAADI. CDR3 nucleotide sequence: TGTGCCAGCAGCCCAGCTGCCGGGAGGCGGGGGGCAGATACGCAGTATTTT. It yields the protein CASSPAAGRRGADTQYF.

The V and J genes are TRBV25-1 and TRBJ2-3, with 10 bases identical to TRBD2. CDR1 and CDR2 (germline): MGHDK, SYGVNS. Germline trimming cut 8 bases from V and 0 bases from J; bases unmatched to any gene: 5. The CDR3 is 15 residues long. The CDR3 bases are TGTGCCAGCGTAGGGACTAGCGTTAGCACAGATACGCAGTATTTT. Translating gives CASVGTSVSTDTQYF.

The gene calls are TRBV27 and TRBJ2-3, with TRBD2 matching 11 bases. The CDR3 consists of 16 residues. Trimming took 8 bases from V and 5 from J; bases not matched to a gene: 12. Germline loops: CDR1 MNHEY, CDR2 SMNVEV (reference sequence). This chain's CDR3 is CASPPRRGLAVDTQYF. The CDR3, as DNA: TGTGCCAGCCCTCCCCGCAGGGGACTAGCGGTAGATACGCAGTATTTT.

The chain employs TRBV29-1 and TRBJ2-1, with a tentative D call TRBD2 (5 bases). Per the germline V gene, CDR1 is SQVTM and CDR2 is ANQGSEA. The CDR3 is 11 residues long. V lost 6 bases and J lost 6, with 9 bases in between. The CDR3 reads CSVVSGNEQFF. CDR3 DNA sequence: TGCAGCGTCGTCAGCGGCAATGAGCAGTTCTTC.

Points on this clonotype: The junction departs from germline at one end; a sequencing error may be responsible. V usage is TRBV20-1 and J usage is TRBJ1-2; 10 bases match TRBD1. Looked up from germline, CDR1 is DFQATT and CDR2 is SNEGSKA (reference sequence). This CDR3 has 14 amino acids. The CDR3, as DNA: TGCAGTGCTAGCTCGGGACAGGGGAACTATGGCAACACCTTC. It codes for CSASSGQGNYGNTF.

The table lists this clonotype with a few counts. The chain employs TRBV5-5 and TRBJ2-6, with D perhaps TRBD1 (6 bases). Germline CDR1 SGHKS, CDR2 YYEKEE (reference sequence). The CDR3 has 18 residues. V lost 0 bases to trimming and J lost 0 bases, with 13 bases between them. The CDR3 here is CASSLVGQGSSGANVLTF. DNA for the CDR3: TGTGCCAGCAGCTTGGTTGGTCAGGGGAGCTCTGGGGCCAACGTCCTGACTTTC.

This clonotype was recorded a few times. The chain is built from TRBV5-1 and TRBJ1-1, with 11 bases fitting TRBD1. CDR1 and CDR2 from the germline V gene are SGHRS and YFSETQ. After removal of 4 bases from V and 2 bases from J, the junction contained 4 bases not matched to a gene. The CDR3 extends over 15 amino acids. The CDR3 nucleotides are TGCGCCAGCAGCGAAGGACAGGGGGCAAACACTGAAGCTTTCTTT. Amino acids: CASSEGQGANTEAFF.